Presented here are 29 T cell receptor beta chains from one specimen sequenced in a study of OX40 agonist ivuxolimab in advanced cancers. Profiled with immunoSEQ multiplex PCR; TCRdb holds only in-frame clones, not every one. The sample carries tens of thousands of clones, under 90% recorded once. This specimen consisted of CD4+ or CD8+ T cells sorted from blood, obtained in a trial of the OX40 agonist ivuxolimab. Receptors were obtained from an adult with an advanced solid tumor such as melanoma, head and neck, liver or kidney cancer.

V usage is TRBV10-2 and J usage is TRBJ1-1; 10 bases align to TRBD1. The germline V gene encodes CDR1 WSHSY and CDR2 SAAADI. This CDR3 contains 14 residues. Trimming took 6 bases from V and 3 from J; bases not matched to a gene: 4. CDR3 sequence reads: CASSTGQGDTEAFF. In nucleotides, the CDR3 is TGCGCCAGCAGCACTGGACAGGGGGACACTGAAGCTTTCTTT.

The chain combines TRBV9 with TRBJ1-2; D may be TRBD1 (5 bases). V dropped 0 bases and J dropped 8 bases, with 14 bases sitting between them. The CDR3 runs 14 residues. Germline V lookup: CDR1 SGDLS, CDR2 YYNGEE. CDR3 bases: TGTGCCAGCAGCGTAGGTGGGGCCTTAATGGGCTACACCTTC. Residues: CASSVGGALMGYTF.

V usage is TRBV7-2 and J usage is TRBJ1-4, with 7 nucleotides matching TRBD1. Germline V CDR1 and CDR2: SGHTA, FQGNSA. This CDR3 region has 15 residues. J was trimmed by 4 bases and V by 5 bases; bases with no gene match: 7. The CDR3 protein is CASSTYRGFNEKLFF. CDR3 nucleotides: TGTGCCAGCAGCACATACAGGGGATTTAATGAAAAACTGTTTTTT.

This chain links TRBV10-3 with TRBJ1-1, with 8 bases aligning to TRBD1. Germline lookup yields CDR1 ENHRY and CDR2 SYGVKD. Trimming cost V 9 bases and J 6 bases; bases outside gene matches: 9. The CDR3 sequence is 13 residues long. CDR3 sequence reads: CAISTGGRAEAFF. The CDR3 nucleotides read TGTGCCATAAGTACAGGGGGAAGGGCTGAAGCTTTCTTT.

This clone turned up a few times. This chain connects TRBV7-2 to TRBJ1-5; possibly TRBD1 for D (5 bases). Deletions cut 5 bases from V and 6 bases from J, with 11 bases between. This CDR3 comprises 13 residues. The V gene's germline CDR1 is SGHTA and CDR2 FQGNSA. CDR3 nucleotide sequence: TGTGCCAGCAGCGAGGTGGGGGGTCAGCCCCAGCATTTT. Translating it yields CASSEVGGQPQHF.

This clone was detected once. The rearrangement uses TRBV7-9 and TRBJ2-3; D call uncertain. The CDR3 length is 15 residues. From germline, CDR1 is SEHNR and CDR2 FQNEAQ (reference sequence). V was clipped by 2 bases and J by 4 bases, with 13 bases between them. The CDR3: CASSLKVPSADTQYF. CDR3 DNA sequence: TGTGCCAGCAGCTTAAAAGTGCCTTCCGCAGATACGCAGTATTTT.

The rearrangement uses TRBV21-1 and TRBJ1-1. TRBV21-1 is labeled a pseudogene. The CDR3 sequence is 15 residues long. CDR3 sequence reads: CASECGRGSRTEAFF. DNA for the CDR3: TGTGCCAGCGAGTGTGGCAGAGGGAGTCGAACTGAAGCTTTCTTT.

The chain joins TRBV18 to TRBJ2-2; 7 nucleotides align to TRBD1. The germline V gene has CDR1 KGHSH and CDR2 LQKENI. CDR3 size: 13 residues. Unmatched junction bases numbered 1, after V lost 3 bases and J lost 6 bases. The CDR3, as DNA: TGTGCCAGCTCACCTACAGGGGCCGGGGAGCTGTTTTTT. Translating it yields CASSPTGAGELFF.

The chain links TRBV21-1 to TRBJ1-1; no check of the table's D call, TRBD1, against the DNA was made. TRBV21-1 is a listed pseudogene. The CDR3 consists of 17 residues. The CDR3 DNA is TGTGCCAGCAGCAAACGGAGTGGGGCAGGGATGAACACTGAAGCTTTCTTT. Its protein is CASSKRSGAGMNTEAFF.

The chain links TRBV6-5 to TRBJ2-7; D gene unclear. V lost 2 bases and J lost 4, with 9 bases in between. The length of the CDR3 is 13 residues. Germline V gene sequence: CDR1 MNHEY, CDR2 SVGAGI. The CDR3 DNA is TGTGCCAGCAGTTACCCGCACCCATACGAGCAGTACTTC. This encodes CASSYPHPYEQYF.

V is TRBV11-2 and J is TRBJ1-1; D not resolved. Trimming took 7 bases from V and 6 from J, leaving 18 bases between them. CDR1 and CDR2 (germline): SGHAT, FQNNGV. CDR3 size: 14 residues. In DNA form, the CDR3 reads TGTGCCAGCACCCCGGGAGGGAAGGACGCTGAAGCTTTCTTT. Translated, it gives CASTPGGKDAEAFF.

CDR3 nucleotide sequence: TGCGCCAGCAGCCAAGATAGTAGGGTCGGAGATACGCAGTATTTT. Amino acids: CASSQDSRVGDTQYF. V gene TRBV4-3 combines with J gene TRBJ2-3; D gene uncertain. Germline CDR1 and CDR2: LGHNA and YSLEER. The CDR3 runs to 15 residues. The V end was cut by 0 bases, the J end by 5 bases, with 12 bases between.

This chain links TRBV6-5 with TRBJ2-3; D might be TRBD2 (5 bases). V shed 6 bases and J shed 9 bases, with 13 bases lying between them. Germline V gives CDR1 MNHEY, CDR2 SVGAGI. The CDR3 runs to 12 residues. DNA for the CDR3: TGTGCCAGCAGAGAGGGCCGCGACACGCAGTATTTT. Translated: CASREGRDTQYF.

The gene calls are TRBV11-2 and TRBJ1-1; no definite D call. The V gene lost 1 base and the J gene lost 0 bases, with 6 bases spanning the gap. The CDR3 loop spans 14 amino acids. CDR1 SGHAT and CDR2 FQNNGV come from the germline V gene. The CDR3 sequence: CASSLGQMNTEAFF. Here the CDR3 DNA reads TGTGCCAGCAGCTTAGGGCAGATGAACACTGAAGCTTTCTTT.

This chain connects TRBV7-3 to TRBJ2-3; TRBD2 agrees at 8 bases. The CDR3 sequence is 15 residues long. Germline assignment: CDR1 SGHTA and CDR2 FQGTGA. V lost 2 bases to trimming and J lost 4 bases; unmatched junction nucleotides: 5. This chain's CDR3 is CASSLVAGIADTQYF. In nucleotides, the CDR3 is TGTGCCAGCAGCTTAGTAGCGGGGATTGCAGATACGCAGTATTTT.

The chain combines TRBV6-5 with TRBJ2-7; D possibly corresponds to TRBD2 (5 bases). The CDR3 consists of 15 residues. Germline CDR1 and CDR2: MNHEY and SVGAGI. The ends were cut back, 6 bases at V and 1 base at J, with 16 bases in the middle. In DNA form, the CDR3 reads TGTGCCAGCAGCCCCCCCAGTCTAGCTTCCTACGAGCAGTACTTC. Its protein is CASSPPSLASYEQYF.

This clone was counted a few times. V and J are TRBV11-3 and TRBJ1-2, with D unresolved. The CDR3 loop spans 12 amino acids. Deletions cut 0 bases from V and 8 bases from J, with 7 bases between. Germline V gene sequence: CDR1 SGHNT, CDR2 YENEEA. The CDR3 reads CASSLDLRGYTF. The DNA for the CDR3 is TGTGCCAGCAGCTTAGATCTAAGGGGCTACACCTTC.

V gene TRBV5-1 combines with J gene TRBJ1-1; tentative D call: TRBD1 (5 bases). Germline-derived CDR1 and CDR2 are SGHRS and YFSETQ. The CDR3 is 14 amino acids. V lost 0 bases to trimming and J lost 4 bases, with 10 bases between them. This CDR3 reads CASSLGQGGTEAFF. The CDR3 region has the DNA TGCGCCAGCAGCTTGGGGCAGGGAGGCACTGAAGCTTTCTTT.

The CDR3 DNA is TGTGCCAGCTCACCTCCGGGACTAGGACTAGACAATGAGCAGTTCTTC. Translation: CASSPPGLGLDNEQFF. The chain recombines TRBV18 with TRBJ2-1, with TRBD2 matching 8 bases. CDR3 length: 16 amino acids. The V segment lost 3 bases and the J segment 5 bases; nucleotides outside the gene matches: 9. Germline CDR1 reads KGHSH; CDR2 reads LQKENI.

The chain has TRBV6-1 and TRBJ1-2, with a tentative D call TRBD1 (6 bases). This CDR3 contains 15 residues. Trimming took off 4 bases at V and 0 bases at J, with 12 bases between the two ends. Looked up from germline, CDR1 is MNHNS and CDR2 is SASEGT. The CDR3 DNA sequence: TGTGCCAGCAGTGCCCGGGACACATCTAACTATGGCTACACCTTC. Translation gives CASSARDTSNYGYTF.

This clone came up once. The chain recombines TRBV19 with TRBJ1-1, with D tentatively TRBD1 (5 bases). From germline, CDR1 is LNHDA and CDR2 SQIVND (reference sequence). The CDR3 loop spans 16 amino acids. The V end lost 5 bases, the J end lost 1 base, and 17 bases lay between the germline ends. CDR3 in amino acids: CASSPPGIISNTEAFF. The CDR3 DNA reads TGTGCCAGTAGTCCCCCAGGGATTATATCGAACACTGAAGCTTTCTTT. The full variable domain, its missing parts supplied by reference TRBV19 and TRBJ1-1, is DGGITQSPKYLFRKEGQNVTLSCEQNLNHDAMYWYRQDPGQGLRLIYYSQIVNDFQKGDIAEGYSVSREKKESFPLTVTSAQKNPTAFYLCASSPPGIISNTEAFFGQGTRLTVV.

V usage is TRBV4-1 and J usage is TRBJ2-5; D remains unclear. Germline CDR1 and CDR2: MGHRA and YSYEKL. The CDR3 covers 14 residues. V shed 0 bases and J shed 4 bases, with 9 bases lying between them. The CDR3 is CASSQDDRVETQYF. CDR3 in DNA: TGCGCCAGCAGCCAAGATGATCGAGTAGAGACCCAGTACTTC.

The chain employs TRBV4-3 and TRBJ2-1; D possibly corresponds to TRBD2 (6 bases). This CDR3 has 13 amino acids. Germline V lookup: CDR1 LGHNA, CDR2 YSLEER. Deletions cut 2 bases from V and 7 bases from J, with 9 bases between. CDR3 protein: CASSQRRENEQFF. In DNA form, the CDR3 reads TGCGCCAGCAGCCAACGGCGGGAAAATGAGCAGTTCTTC.

This sequence joins TRBV7-3 and TRBJ2-2; TRBD1 matches 9 bases. The CDR3 is made up of 14 amino acids. J lost 5 bases, V lost 5 bases, and 3 bases had no gene match. Germline V CDR1 and CDR2: SGHTA, FQGTGA. The CDR3 loop reads CASSPGQGTGELFF. The CDR3 DNA follows: TGTGCCAGCAGCCCGGGACAGGGAACCGGGGAGCTGTTTTTT.

As for this clone: The sample contains more than one DNA sequence encoding this CDR3. The V gene is TRBV6-5, the J gene TRBJ1-6, with TRBD1 matching 12 bases. This CDR3 comprises 16 residues. J was trimmed by 6 bases and V by 2 bases; bases with no gene match: 2. Germline CDR1 reads MNHEY; CDR2 reads SVGAGI. For the CDR3, the DNA is TGTGCCAGCAGTTACGGGACAGGGGGCGGTAATTCACCCCTCCACTTT. Amino acid sequence: CASSYGTGGGNSPLHF.

The chain has TRBV6-5 and TRBJ2-1; perhaps TRBD2 as D (6 bases). Germline lookup yields CDR1 MNHEY and CDR2 SVGAGI. CDR3 size: 16 residues. Trimming took off 2 bases at V and 0 bases at J, with 11 bases between the two ends. CDR3 in amino acids: CASSYMLGGSYNEQFF. Here the CDR3 DNA reads TGTGCCAGCAGTTACATGCTGGGGGGCTCCTACAATGAGCAGTTCTTC.

This rearrangement joins TRBV5-1 to TRBJ1-6; D remains unclear. This CDR3 is built from 14 residues. Trimming removed 4 bases from V and 7 bases from J, with 12 bases in between. CDR1 SGHRS and CDR2 YFSETQ come from the germline V gene. The chain's CDR3 is CASSPEFLNSPLHF. The CDR3 DNA reads TGCGCCAGCAGCCCAGAATTTCTCAATTCACCCCTCCACTTT. The full variable domain, with the rest looked up from reference TRBV5-1 and TRBJ1-6, is KAGVTQTPRYLIKTRGQQVTLSCSPISGHRSVSWYQQTPGQGLQFLFEYFSETQRNKGNFPGRFSGRQFSNSRSEMNVSTLELGDSALYLCASSPEFLNSPLHFGNGTRLTVT.

The chain combines TRBV10-3 with TRBJ1-2, with 9 bases lining up with TRBD1. The CDR3 is made up of 14 amino acids. The V and J ends lost 0 bases and 4 bases, in that order; junction bases with no gene match: 0. Germline CDR1 and CDR2: ENHRY and SYGVKD. The CDR3 nucleotides are TGTGCCATCAGTGAGTCGGGACAGGGCTATGGCTACACCTTC. Protein sequence: CAISESGQGYGYTF.

The rearrangement uses TRBV10-3 and TRBJ1-1; 7 bases map to TRBD1. The CDR3 totals 15 residues. CDR1 is ENHRY, CDR2 SYGVKD, per germline. V gave up 8 bases and J gave up 4 bases; unmatched junction bases: 13. The CDR3 bases are TGTGCCATCGGCCGACAAGGGGGCGCAACCACTGAAGCTTTCTTT. Encoded protein: CAIGRQGGATTEAFF.